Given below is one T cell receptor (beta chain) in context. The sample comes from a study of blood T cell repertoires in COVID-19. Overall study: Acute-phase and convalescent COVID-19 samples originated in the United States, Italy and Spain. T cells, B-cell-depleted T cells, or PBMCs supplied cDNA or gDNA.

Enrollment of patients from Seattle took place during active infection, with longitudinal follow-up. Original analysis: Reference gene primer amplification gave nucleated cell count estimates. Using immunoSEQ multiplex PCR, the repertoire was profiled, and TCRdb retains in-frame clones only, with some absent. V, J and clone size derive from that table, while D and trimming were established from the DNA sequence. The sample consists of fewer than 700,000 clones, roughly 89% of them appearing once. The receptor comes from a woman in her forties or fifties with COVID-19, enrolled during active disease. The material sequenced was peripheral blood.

CDR3 nucleotides: TGTGCCAGTCGTACGGAGGGCCAGGGAAACTATGGCTACACCTTC. Residues: CASRTEGQGNYGYTF. The chain is built from TRBV19 and TRBJ1-2; a weak D match, TRBD1 (5 bases). Germline V gives CDR1 LNHDA, CDR2 SQIVND (reference sequence). Trimming removed 8 bases at V and 2 bases at J, with 18 bases between. The CDR3 sequence is 15 residues long.